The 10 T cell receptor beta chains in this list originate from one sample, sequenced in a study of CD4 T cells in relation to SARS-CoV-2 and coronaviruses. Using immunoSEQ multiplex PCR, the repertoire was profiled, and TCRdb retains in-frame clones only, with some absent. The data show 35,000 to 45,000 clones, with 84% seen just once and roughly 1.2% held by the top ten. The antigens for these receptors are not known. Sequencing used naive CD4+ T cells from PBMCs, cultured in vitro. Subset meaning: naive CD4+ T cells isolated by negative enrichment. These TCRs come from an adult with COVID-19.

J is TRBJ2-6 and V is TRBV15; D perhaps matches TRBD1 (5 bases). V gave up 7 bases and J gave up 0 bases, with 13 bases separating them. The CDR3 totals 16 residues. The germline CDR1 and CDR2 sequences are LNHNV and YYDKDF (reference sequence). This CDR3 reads CATTQTVRSGANVLTF. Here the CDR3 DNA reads TGTGCCACCACCCAGACAGTGCGCTCTGGGGCCAACGTCCTGACTTTC.

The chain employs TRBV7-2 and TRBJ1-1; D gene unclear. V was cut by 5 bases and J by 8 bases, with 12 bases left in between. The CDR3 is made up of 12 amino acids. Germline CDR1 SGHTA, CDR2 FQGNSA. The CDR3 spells CASSRDRAEAFF. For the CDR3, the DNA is TGTGCCAGCAGCCGCGACCGGGCGGAAGCTTTCTTT.

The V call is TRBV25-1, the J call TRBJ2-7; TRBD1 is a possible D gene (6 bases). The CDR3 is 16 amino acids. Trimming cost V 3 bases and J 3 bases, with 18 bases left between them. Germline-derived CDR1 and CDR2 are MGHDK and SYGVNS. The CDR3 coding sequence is TGTGCCAGCAGTGACCAAAGAGCAGGGGTGGACTACGAGCAGTACTTC. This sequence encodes CASSDQRAGVDYEQYF.

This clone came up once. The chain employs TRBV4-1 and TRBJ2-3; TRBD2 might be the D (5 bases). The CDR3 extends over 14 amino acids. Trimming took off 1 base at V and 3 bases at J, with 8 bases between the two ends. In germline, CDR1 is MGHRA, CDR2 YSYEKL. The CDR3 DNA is TGCGCCAGCAGCCAAGGGGGAGTAACAGATACGCAGTATTTT. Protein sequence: CASSQGGVTDTQYF.

CDR3 sequence reads: CASSREGEQYF. As DNA, the CDR3 is TGCGCCAGCAGCCGGGAAGGGGAGCAGTACTTC. The chain couples TRBV4-1 to TRBJ2-7; D remains ambiguous. The CDR3 spans 11 residues. Trimming left V 4 bases short and J 7 bases short, with 8 bases between. CDR1 MGHRA and CDR2 YSYEKL come from the germline V gene.

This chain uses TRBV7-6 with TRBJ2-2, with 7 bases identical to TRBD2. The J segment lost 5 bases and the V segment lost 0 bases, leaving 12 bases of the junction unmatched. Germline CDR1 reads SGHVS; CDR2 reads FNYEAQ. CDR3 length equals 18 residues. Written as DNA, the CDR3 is TGTGCCAGCAGCTTAGCGAAAGCGGGAACCCTGGGAACCGGGGAGCTGTTTTTT. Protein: CASSLAKAGTLGTGELFF.

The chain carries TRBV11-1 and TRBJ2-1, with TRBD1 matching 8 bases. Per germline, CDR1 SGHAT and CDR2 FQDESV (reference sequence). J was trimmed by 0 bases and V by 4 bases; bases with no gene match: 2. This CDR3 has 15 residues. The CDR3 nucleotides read TGTGCCAGCAGCTATCAGGGGGCCTCCTACAATGAGCAGTTCTTC. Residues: CASSYQGASYNEQFF.

CDR3 region: CASFGPARGETQYF. For the CDR3, the DNA is TGCGCCAGTTTCGGACCGGCTCGGGGGGAGACCCAGTACTTC. V and J are TRBV5-1 and TRBJ2-5, with D perhaps TRBD2 (6 bases). V was cut by 8 bases and J by 5 bases, with 19 bases left in between. The CDR3 totals 14 residues. Germline V gene sequence: CDR1 SGHRS, CDR2 YFSETQ.

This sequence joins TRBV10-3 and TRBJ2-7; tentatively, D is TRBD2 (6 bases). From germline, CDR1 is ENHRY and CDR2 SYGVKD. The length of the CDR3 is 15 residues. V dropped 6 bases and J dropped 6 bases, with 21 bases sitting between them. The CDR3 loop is CAIREGPQPAREQYF. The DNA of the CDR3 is TGTGCCATCAGGGAGGGACCACAACCCGCCCGCGAGCAGTACTTC.

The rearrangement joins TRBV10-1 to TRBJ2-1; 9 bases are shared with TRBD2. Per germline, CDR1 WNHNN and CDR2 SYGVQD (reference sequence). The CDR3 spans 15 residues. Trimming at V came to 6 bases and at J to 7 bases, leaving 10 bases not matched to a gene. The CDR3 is CASSATSGGRNEQFF. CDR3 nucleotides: TGCGCCAGCAGCGCGACTAGCGGAGGGAGGAATGAGCAGTTCTTC.